The 2 T cell receptor beta chains below were found in one sample sequenced in a study of post-analysis software for immune sequencing data. Study results and limitations: About 5 TRBV segments were more frequent in patients than controls; TRBV5-6, TRBV5-1 and TRBV20-1 belonged to this group.

No antigens are known for them. Tagging with unique molecular identifiers was a feature of the TCR beta cDNA libraries. MiXCR, run by TCRdb on the PCR reads, gives a single entry per CDR3 protein. The table records some 690,000 distinct CDR3 sequences, 55% to 60% of them present only once. Material for sequencing was blood. These receptors were obtained from a girl aged 2-10 years with multiple sclerosis.

This chain's CDR3 is CASSEILENNEQFF. In DNA, the CDR3 is TGTGCCAGCAGCGAGATCCTAGAGAACAATGAGCAGTTCTTC. The V gene is TRBV7-8, the J gene TRBJ2-1; D not certain. Trimming stripped 5 bases from V and 5 bases from J, with 13 bases between. This CDR3 region has 14 residues. Germline V gives CDR1 SGHVS, CDR2 FQNEAQ.

V gene TRBV5-4 combines with J gene TRBJ2-3; 12 positions agree with TRBD2. V trimming: 2 bases; J trimming: 4 bases; junction bases outside the gene matches: 20. This CDR3 comprises 21 residues. Germline V gene sequence: CDR1 SGHNT, CDR2 YYREEE (reference sequence). The chain's CDR3 is CASSFRKGQGPTSGGSDTQYF. CDR3 DNA: TGTGCCAGCAGCTTCCGGAAGGGACAGGGCCCGACTAGCGGGGGTTCAGATACGCAGTATTTT.